The rows below give T cell receptor beta chains drawn from one sample of a study of response to subunit inactivated influenza vaccine. One entry per CDR3 protein, called by TCRdb with MiXCR from the RT-PCR reads. The sample lists 800,000 or so distinct CDR3 sequences; roughly 20% were seen once. Sample: PBMCs from blood, taken around 5 days after vaccination. The receptors originated from a man aged 50-59 years who received an inactivated influenza vaccine. The CDR3 runs from the conserved cysteine through the conserved F or W. The D gene is left open where the match is weak. Size is omitted from some rows. Given values are once, few, many or a class for expanded clones.

-	TRBV4-2	TRBJ2-7	-	TGTGCCAGCAGCCAACTGACCGGGACTTCGGACTACGAGCAGTACTTC	CASSQLTGTSDYEQYF
few	TRBV12-3/TRBV12-4	TRBJ2-1	TRBD1	TGTGCCAGCAGGGGGGGACAGGCCTACAATGAGCAGTTCTTC	CASRGGQAYNEQFF
-	TRBV27	TRBJ1-5	-	TGTGCCAGCAGTTTACGAGGGCCCGTCCTTAATCAGCCCCAGCATTTT	CASSLRGPVLNQPQHF
-	TRBV4-2	TRBJ2-7	TRBD1	TGTGCCAGCAGCCGGGGACAGGGGAACGAGCAGTACTTC	CASSRGQGNEQYF
-	TRBV6-1	TRBJ1-2	-	TGTGCCAGCAGGGAGAACACCCCCTATGGCTACACCTTC	CASRENTPYGYTF
-	TRBV20-1	TRBJ2-4	-	TGCAGTGCTAGAGACCCGGGACAACTGGAAAACATTCAGTACTTC	CSARDPGQLENIQYF
few	TRBV6-1	TRBJ2-1	TRBD2	TGTGCCAGCAGCACTAGCGGAAATACGAATGAGCAGTTCTTC	CASSTSGNTNEQFF
-	TRBV10-3	TRBJ1-1	-	TGTGCCAGCGGGAGGGGACTAAGTGAAGCTTTCTTT	CASGRGLSEAFF
few	TRBV20-1	TRBJ2-7	-	TGCAGTGTCCTACGTCCGGGTATGGGGTACTTC	CSVLRPGMGYF
few	TRBV7-9	TRBJ1-5	-	TGTGCCAGCAATGTCCGGGGGAATAGCAATCAGCCCCAGCATTTT	CASNVRGNSNQPQHF
-	TRBV7-6	TRBJ2-5	-	TGTGCCAGCAGCCGACCAGCCGAGACCCAGTACTTC	CASSRPAETQYF
-	TRBV6-2/TRBV6-3	TRBJ2-1	-	TGTGCCAGCACCTTGCAACCGCAGTCATTTAAGCGGTTCTTC	CASTLQPQSFKRFF
-	TRBV12-3/TRBV12-4	TRBJ1-2	-	TGTGCCAGCAGTTCAGGGGCCTCTTACCCCACCTTC	CASSSGASYPTF
-	TRBV5-6	TRBJ1-2	-	TGTGCCAGCAGCTTCGGACATCGCAAGATCTATGGCTACACCTTC	CASSFGHRKIYGYTF
few	TRBV5-1	TRBJ2-7	-	TGCGCCAGCAGCCAGACCGCGGGCAGCTCCTACGAGCAGTACTTC	CASSQTAGSSYEQYF
many	TRBV7-6	TRBJ2-7	TRBD2	TGTGCCAGCAGCTTAGGATCGGGGGGTCCCTACGAGCAGTACTTC	CASSLGSGGPYEQYF
-	TRBV5-4	TRBJ2-5	-	TGTGCCAGCAGCCCCCAGCGGGGCCTAGGGGGGGTGAAGACCCAGTACTTC	CASSPQRGLGGVKTQYF
-	TRBV5-1	TRBJ1-1	-	TGCGCCAGCAGCTGGAATAAGAACACTGAAGCTTTCTTT	CASSWNKNTEAFF
many	TRBV12-3/TRBV12-4	TRBJ2-7	TRBD1	TGTGCCAGCAGTCGCGGGCCTGGACAGGGGTCCTACGAGCAGTACTTC	CASSRGPGQGSYEQYF
few	TRBV6-2/TRBV6-3	TRBJ2-1	TRBD2	TGTGCCAGCACCCGAGGACTAGCGGGAGGGCACAATGAGCAGTTCTTC	CASTRGLAGGHNEQFF
-	TRBV7-2	TRBJ2-1	-	TGTGCCAGCAGCTTTACTAGCTCGAGGAATGAGCAGTTCTTC	CASSFTSSRNEQFF
-	TRBV20-1	TRBJ2-1	-	TGCAGTGCTAGTGTGGTTTCGAGAGTCAATGAGCAGTTCTTC	CSASVVSRVNEQFF
-	TRBV4-1	TRBJ2-7	-	TGCGCCAGCAGCCAAGTGGGAGCGAACTCCTACGAGCAGTACTTC	CASSQVGANSYEQYF
-	TRBV5-5	TRBJ2-3	-	TGTGCCAGCAGTTCGATCAGGGGTTCGGGGGATACGCAGTATTTT	CASSSIRGSGDTQYF
many	TRBV5-1	TRBJ2-1	-	TGCGCCAGCTCGGGGGGCGGGGATTCCTACAATGAGCAGTTCTTC	CASSGGGDSYNEQFF
few	TRBV7-2	TRBJ1-6	-	TGTGCCAGCAGCTTAGAGTCCGAGCATCTTAATTCACCCCTCCACTTT	CASSLESEHLNSPLHF
few	TRBV4-3	TRBJ1-2	-	TGCGCCAGCAGCCAAGATCTGAGGCCCCAGGGCTATGGCTACACCTTC	CASSQDLRPQGYGYTF
few	TRBV20-1	TRBJ1-4	-	TGCAGTGTCTATCACTTAAATGAAAAACTGTTTTTT	CSVYHLNEKLFF
-	TRBV20-1	TRBJ2-1	TRBD2	TGCAGTGCTAGTCCTAGCGGGTTCGGTGAGCAGTTCTTC	CSASPSGFGEQFF
few	TRBV12-3/TRBV12-4	TRBJ2-1	-	TGTGCCAGCAGTTTCCGTATCGGGTACTCCTACAATGAGCAGTTCTTC	CASSFRIGYSYNEQFF
-	TRBV5-1	TRBJ2-5	-	TGCGCCAGCAGCCCACAGCGGAGGCAAGAGACCCAGTACTTC	CASSPQRRQETQYF
-	TRBV3-1	TRBJ2-1	-	TGTGCCAGCAGCCAAAGCAGGGGTCTCTACAATGAGCAGTTCTTC	CASSQSRGLYNEQFF
few	TRBV7-8	TRBJ1-1	-	TGTGCCAGCAGCCGCGGACAGTCAACGAACACTGAAGCTTTCTTT	CASSRGQSTNTEAFF
-	TRBV20-1	TRBJ2-7	TRBD2	TGCAGTGCTAGAAGGCTAGCGGGAGTCTCCTACAATGAGCAGTACTTC	CSARRLAGVSYNEQYF
many	TRBV27	TRBJ2-7	TRBD2	TGTGCCAGCAGTTTCCTACTAGCGGGGGTTGGGGAGCAGTACTTC	CASSFLLAGVGEQYF
once	TRBV11-3	TRBJ2-3	-	TGTGCCAGCAGCCGCCGTAGAGACCGCACAGATACGCAGTATTTT	CASSRRRDRTDTQYF